The present entry profiles one T cell receptor (beta chain) with its context. Its antigen is unidentified. V was clipped by 0 bases and J by 2 bases, with 8 bases between them. The CDR3 runs to 14 residues. CDR1 and CDR2 (germline): SNHLY, FYNNEI. The table came from immunoSEQ multiplex PCR; TCRdb's copy has only in-frame clones and leaves some out. The profile shows around 150,000 clones, 65% to 85% of them singletons. These data come from a study of cytotoxic CD8 clonotypes in ibrutinib-treated CLL. Study results and caveats: Clonality increased with ibrutinib response but returned toward baseline at progression. Rare overall, public clonotypes shrank or held steady under therapy.

The chain links TRBV2 to TRBJ2-7; D remains ambiguous. The TCR was taken from a human donor with chronic lymphocytic leukemia. The sequencing used PBMCs, collected after 36 months of ibrutinib treatment. Here the CDR3 DNA reads TGTGCCAGCAGTGAAGCGTTCCGAGCCTACGAGCAGTACTTC. Translating it yields CASSEAFRAYEQYF.